This entry lists 25 T cell receptor beta chains sequenced from one sample in a study of Graves' ophthalmopathy and Graves' hyperthyroidism listed by TCRdb under 2018. Instrument on record: Illumina HiSeq 2000. For repertoire sequencing, TCR beta CDR3 regions were amplified from RNA transcripts. A first-round RT-PCR used HTBI primers with the Qiagen OneStep RT-PCR kit, followed by a second-round multiplex PCR, size selection and purification. TCRdb cleaned the public reads at Q25 with fastp, built clones with MiXCR and kept in-frame beta chains. Here each entry gathers all rows of one CDR3 protein and keeps the most common genes and DNA. The sample table contains about 740,000 distinct CDR3 sequences; only one count was recorded for roughly 41% of them. 35% to 55% of the sample goes to the ten largest clones. The specimen sequenced was peripheral blood. These receptors originate from an adult man with Graves' ophthalmopathy.

This chain links TRBV4-3 with TRBJ2-5, with 8 bases lining up with TRBD1. The V gene end was trimmed by 1 base and the J gene end by 4 bases; junction bases not matched to a gene: 8. The CDR3 runs 16 residues. Germline-derived CDR1 and CDR2 are LGHNA and YSLEER. CDR3 protein: CASSQVTGGGRETQYF. In DNA form, the CDR3 reads TGCGCCAGCAGCCAAGTTACAGGGGGAGGTCGAGAGACCCAGTACTTC.

This clonotype was counted a few times. This rearrangement joins TRBV11-2 to TRBJ2-7; D possibly corresponds to TRBD1 (6 bases). Germline V gene data show CDR1 as SGHAT and CDR2 as FQNNGV. The CDR3 covers 14 residues. The ends were cut back, 3 bases at V and 6 bases at J, with 15 bases in the middle. DNA for the CDR3: TGTGCCAGCAGCTTGTGGGGCTCAGGGGTCGAGCAGTACTTC. Protein product: CASSLWGSGVEQYF. Full variable domain (rest looked up from reference TRBV11-2 and TRBJ2-7): EAGVAQSPRYKIIEKRQSVAFWCNPISGHATLYWYQQILGQGPKLLIQFQNNGVVDDSQLPKDRFSAERLKGVDSTLKIQPAKLEDSAVYLCASSLWGSGVEQYFGPGTRLTVT.

V is TRBV11-2 and J is TRBJ2-7; D remains ambiguous. With 2 bases removed from V and 2 bases from J, the gap between germline ends came to 16 bases. The CDR3 is 16 amino acids. Germline CDR1 SGHAT, CDR2 FQNNGV. The CDR3 coding sequence is TGTGCCAGCAGCTTATTGGATAGGGTAAGACCCTACGAGCAGTACTTC. It encodes CASSLLDRVRPYEQYF.

About this clonotype itself: A much larger clone lies a single base off, so this may be a read error. The chain links TRBV10-3 to TRBJ1-1; possible D gene TRBD1, 5 bases. Trimming took off 9 bases at V and 3 bases at J, with 11 bases between the two ends. Germline values: CDR1 ENHRY, CDR2 SYGVKD. CDR3 size: 12 residues. CDR3 bases: TGTGCCATGGGGGGATCGGACACTGAAGCTTTCTTT. Its protein is CAMGGSDTEAFF.

The chain employs TRBV20-1 and TRBJ2-2; 11 bases are a match to TRBD1. This CDR3 contains 15 residues. Trimming cost V 6 bases and J 4 bases; bases outside gene matches: 7. Germline V lookup: CDR1 DFQATT, CDR2 SNEGSKA (reference sequence). CDR3 sequence reads: CSATDRGQGTGELFF. The CDR3 DNA reads as TGCAGTGCCACGGACAGGGGGCAAGGCACCGGGGAGCTGTTTTTT.

This clonotype was detected ten times or more. The V and J genes are TRBV12-3 or TRBV12-4 and TRBJ1-2, with 8 nucleotides matching TRBD1. This CDR3 has 13 residues. V lost 4 bases and J lost 6; bases outside the gene matches: 4. The CDR3 sequence is CASSSGTGHGYTF. CDR3 DNA: TGTGCCAGCAGTTCCGGGACAGGCCATGGCTACACCTTC.

This clonotype was seen repeatedly, ten times or more. The chain joins TRBV7-9 to TRBJ1-4, with 7 nucleotides matching TRBD1. Germline CDR1 is SEHNR and CDR2 is FQNEAQ (reference sequence). The V and J ends lost 5 bases and 8 bases, in that order; junction bases with no gene match: 11. CDR3 length: 15 residues. The CDR3 DNA sequence: TGTGCCAGCAGCGCCCCCCTACAGGGGTTCGAAAAACTGTTTTTT. It codes for CASSAPLQGFEKLFF.

This clonotype came up many times. V usage is TRBV10-3 and J usage is TRBJ2-7; D remains ambiguous. The CDR3 length is 12 residues. V was cut by 6 bases and J by 0 bases, with 6 bases left in between. The germline gives CDR1 ENHRY, CDR2 SYGVKD. The CDR3 region has the DNA TGTGCCATCAGCCAGAACTCCTACGAGCAGTACTTC. Its protein is CAISQNSYEQYF.

As regards this clonotype: A clone one base away is much larger, so this may be a read error. V and J are TRBV2 and TRBJ1-1; TRBD1 might be the D (6 bases). The CDR3 is 12 amino acids. Germline CDR1 and CDR2: SNHLY and FYNNEI. V dropped 4 bases and J dropped 6 bases, with 9 bases sitting between them. This chain's CDR3 is CASSAEGAEAFF. Written as DNA, the CDR3 is TGTGCCAGCAGTGCTGAGGGGGCTGAAGCTTTCTTT.

This clonotype is a singleton in its sample. V and J are TRBV25-1 and TRBJ1-5, with D perhaps TRBD1 (5 bases). V was pared by 4 bases and J by 5 bases, with 15 bases between. The CDR3 runs 15 residues. Looked up from germline, CDR1 is MGHDK and CDR2 is SYGVNS. The CDR3 sequence is CASSARDWDYQPQHF. CDR3 bases: TGTGCCAGCAGTGCTAGAGATTGGGACTATCAGCCCCAGCATTTT.

In this sample, this clonotype turned up many times. The chain combines TRBV2 with TRBJ2-6, with 8 bases matching TRBD1. The trim removed 5 bases at V and 3 bases at J, leaving 6 bases unmatched. The CDR3 is made up of 16 amino acids. Germline V CDR1 and CDR2: SNHLY, FYNNEI. The DNA of the CDR3 is TGTGCCAGCAGTTTGGACAGGGTTTATGGGGCCAACGTCCTGACTTTC. It translates to CASSLDRVYGANVLTF.

This clonotype was recorded a few times. A much larger clone differs from this one at a single base, so this may be a read error. The V call is TRBV29-1, the J call TRBJ1-2; tentative D call: TRBD1 (6 bases). The length of the CDR3 is 12 residues. Germline lookup yields CDR1 SQVTM and CDR2 ANQGSEA. The DNA for the CDR3 is TGCAGCGTTGAGGGGGGCGCGGGTGGCTACGCCTTC. Encoded protein: CSVEGGAGGYAF.

This clonotype was seen a handful of times. The CDR3 spells CASSEERPTMRSLHF. In nucleotides, the CDR3 is TGTGCCAGCAGTGAAGAACGGCCGACGATGAGGTCCCTCCACTTT. This sequence joins TRBV6-9 and TRBJ1-6; no clear D. Germline V CDR1 and CDR2: MNHGY, SVAAGI. This CDR3 spans 15 amino acids. V lost 5 bases and J lost 14, with 22 bases in between.

The rearrangement uses TRBV25-1 and TRBJ1-2, with D possibly being TRBD1 (5 bases). The germline gives CDR1 MGHDK, CDR2 SYGVNS. The CDR3 is 13 residues long. With 6 bases removed from V and 5 bases from J, the gap between germline ends came to 13 bases. The CDR3 here is CASSPVGGYGYTF. The CDR3 DNA is TGTGCCAGCAGCCCAGTCGGGGGTTATGGCTACACCTTC.

This clonotype was picked up many times. The CDR3 region is CASQDRRTGELFF. The DNA for the CDR3 is TGTGCCAGCCAGGACAGGAGGACCGGGGAGCTGTTTTTT. This sequence joins TRBV2 and TRBJ2-2, with TRBD1 matching over 7 bases. This CDR3 contains 13 residues. V was clipped by 8 bases and J by 5 bases; unmatched bases: 5. Germline lookup yields CDR1 SNHLY and CDR2 FYNNEI.

This clonotype was recorded many times. This chain uses TRBV7-9 with TRBJ2-2; no clear D gene. The germline V gene encodes CDR1 SEHNR and CDR2 FQNEAQ (reference sequence). Trimming stripped 5 bases from V and 6 bases from J, with 13 bases between. The CDR3 spans 14 residues. The CDR3: CASSPAAAPGELFF. DNA for the CDR3: TGTGCCAGCAGCCCGGCGGCAGCTCCCGGGGAGCTGTTTTTT.

This clonotype has ten or more counts. The DNA for the CDR3 is TGCAGTGCTAGAAGTGAGGAGTACAATCAGCCCCAGCATTTT. Amino acid sequence: CSARSEEYNQPQHF. This chain uses TRBV20-1 with TRBJ1-5; D gene ambiguous. Germline CDR1 and CDR2: DFQATT and SNEGSKA (reference sequence). The CDR3 covers 14 residues. Trimming shortened V by 2 bases and J by 3 bases, and 11 bases separated the two germline ends.

Concerning this clonotype itself: A much larger clone is a single base away; this may be a read error. V and J are TRBV7-8 and TRBJ1-2; D unresolved. The germline gives CDR1 SGHVS, CDR2 FQNEAQ. Trimming took 5 bases from V and 4 from J, leaving 20 bases between them. There are 16 residues in the CDR3. CDR3 region: CASSRDLEPSGYGYTF. CDR3 bases: TGTGCCAGCAGCCGGGATCTTGAACCCTCGGGCTATGGCTACACCTTC. Combining the CDR3 with reference TRBV7-8 and TRBJ1-2 gives the whole variable domain GAGVSQSPRYKVAKRGQDVALRCDPISGHVSLFWYQQALGQGPEFLTYFQNEAQLDKSGLPSDRFFAERPEGSVSTLKIQRTQQEDSAVYLCASSRDLEPSGYGYTFGSGTRLTVV.

This clonotype turned up a few times. This chain uses TRBV11-2 with TRBJ2-7; the D gene is possibly TRBD2 (5 bases). The V gene lost 4 bases and the J gene lost 0 bases, with 13 bases spanning the gap. The CDR3 covers 15 residues. CDR1 is SGHAT, CDR2 FQNNGV, per germline. CDR3 in amino acids: CASSSLTGFSYEQYF. CDR3 DNA: TGTGCCAGCAGCTCCCTCACGGGGTTCTCCTACGAGCAGTACTTC.

This clonotype was detected a few times. This chain connects TRBV20-1 to TRBJ1-1, with 9 nucleotides matching TRBD1. The CDR3 is 12 residues long. CDR1 is DFQATT, CDR2 SNEGSKA, per germline (reference sequence). Trimming removed 6 bases from V and 6 bases from J; junction bases left unmatched: 5. CDR3 in DNA: TGCAGTGCGAGGGACAGGGACGCTGAAGCTTTCTTT. Translated: CSARDRDAEAFF.

The chain carries TRBV12-3 or TRBV12-4 and TRBJ1-5, with a weak D call TRBD1 (5 bases). V was cut by 6 bases and J by 0 bases, with 12 bases left in between. CDR3 length equals 15 residues. CDR3 in amino acids: CASSLTDYSNQPQHF. The CDR3 DNA follows: TGTGCCAGCAGCCTGACAGATTATAGCAATCAGCCCCAGCATTTT.

The chain links TRBV2 to TRBJ2-7; D might be TRBD1 (6 bases). The CDR3 runs to 13 residues. Germline CDR1 SNHLY, CDR2 FYNNEI. Trimming left V 5 bases short and J 5 bases short, with 13 bases between. This CDR3 is CASSLLQGHEQYF. DNA of the CDR3: TGTGCCAGCAGTTTACTTCAGGGGCACGAGCAGTACTTC.

With regard to this clonotype: The junction and the germline gene differ at one end; a read error may be behind it. This sequence joins TRBV10-2 and TRBJ1-4; D perhaps matches TRBD1 (5 bases). The CDR3 spans 15 residues. The germline V gene has CDR1 WSHSY and CDR2 SAAADI. The CDR3 region is CASSYDQGQHEKLFF. The CDR3 nucleotides read TGTGCCAGCAGTTACGATCAGGGTCAACATGAAAAACTGTTTTTT.

The gene calls are TRBV19 and TRBJ2-5; D is perhaps TRBD1 (6 bases). The CDR3 contains 12 residues. V lost 6 bases, J lost 4 bases, and 9 bases lay in between. In germline, CDR1 is LNHDA, CDR2 SQIVND (reference sequence). For the CDR3, the DNA is TGTGCCAGTAGAAACAGGGCAGAGACCCAGTACTTC. Its protein product is CASRNRAETQYF.

This clonotype has a count of ten or more. Here the CDR3 DNA reads TGTGCCAGTCGGGACAGGGAAGTCACTGAAGCTTTCTTT. Protein sequence: CASRDREVTEAFF. The rearrangement uses TRBV25-1 and TRBJ1-1, with 9 bases identical to TRBD1. J gave up 4 bases and V 9 bases, and 6 bases lay outside the gene matches. The CDR3 is 13 residues long. Germline CDR1 and CDR2: MGHDK and SYGVNS.